This TCR beta chain emerged from a study of Ad26.COV2.S vaccination and SARS-CoV-2 variants. Study overall: Donor was in the COV1001 Ad26.COV2.S trial arm. Ad26.COV2.S was injected intramuscularly once or twice, 56 days apart. Study-wide results and caveats: Estimates derived from TCR breadth and depth analyses may have underestimated total T cell responses.

CDR3 length equals 12 residues. The germline V gene encodes CDR1 MNHEY and CDR2 SVGAGI. The V gene lost 5 bases and the J gene lost 6 bases, with 11 bases spanning the gap. The assay was immunoSEQ multiplex PCR, and TCRdb's table has in-frame clones only and misses some. In the table there are more than 300,000 clones, approximately 86% of which are singletons. This clone was counted ten times or more. The antigen is undetermined. Described treatment: 15 to 20 received Ad26.COV2.S at low or high dose, single or two shots; roughly five received placebo; per-sample allocation not given. Sampling was done on day 63 after the first vaccine or placebo injection. Boston provided a donor who was an adult aged 18-55 years.

The chain carries TRBV6-5 and TRBJ2-7; D might be TRBD2 (6 bases). The sample here was peripheral blood, taken in a trial of Ad26.COV2.S vaccine versus placebo. This clonotype was obtained from a person between 18 and 59 years old who received the Ad26.COV2.S COVID-19 vaccine or a placebo. The CDR3 region is CASSHQGGEQYF. CDR3 nucleotides: TGTGCCAGCAGTCATCAGGGAGGCGAGCAGTACTTC.